Below, 21 T cell receptor beta chains from the same sample are listed, as sequenced in a study of blood T cell repertoires in COVID-19. Profiling relied on immunoSEQ multiplex PCR, and the TCRdb table lists in-frame clones only, not all of them. The sample comprises about 220,000 clones, 80% to 90% of which are singletons, and approximately 0.66% rests with the top ten. The sequencing input was peripheral blood. These receptors came from a man aged 35-49 years with acute or convalescent COVID-19.

The chain is built from TRBV7-9 and TRBJ2-1, with a possible D match to TRBD1 (7 bases). CDR1 is SEHNR, CDR2 FQNEAQ, per germline (reference sequence). This CDR3 is built from 16 residues. V was pared by 1 base and J by 4 bases, with 14 bases between. In DNA form, the CDR3 reads TGTGCCAGCAGCTTAGTAGGAGGGGGCATTTACAATGAGCAGTTCTTC. It yields the protein CASSLVGGGIYNEQFF.

The chain has TRBV11-2 and TRBJ2-1, with D hard to call. CDR1 and CDR2 (germline): SGHAT, FQNNGV. V was trimmed by 0 bases and J by 8 bases, leaving 5 bases between them. CDR3 length: 12 amino acids. The CDR3, as DNA: TGTGCCAGCAGCTTAGATCCATATGAGCAGTTCTTC. Translated, it gives CASSLDPYEQFF.

This clone has a single count. The V call is TRBV7-2, the J call TRBJ2-7; 7 nucleotides align to TRBD1. The J segment lost 2 bases and the V segment lost 0 bases, leaving 4 bases of the junction unmatched. The germline CDR1 and CDR2 sequences are SGHTA and FQGNSA. CDR3 length: 15 amino acids. CDR3 DNA sequence: TGTGCCAGCAGCTTAGCTCAGGGGGTCCCCTACGAGCAGTACTTC. As protein: CASSLAQGVPYEQYF.

The chain carries TRBV27 and TRBJ2-4, with 7 bases identical to TRBD1. Germline CDR1 MNHEY, CDR2 SMNVEV (reference sequence). J lost 7 bases, V lost 6 bases, and 6 bases had no gene match. The CDR3 covers 13 residues. CDR3 loop: CASSRGTDNIQYF. CDR3 nucleotide sequence: TGTGCCAGCAGCCGTGGGACAGATAACATTCAGTACTTC.

The chain links TRBV10-1 to TRBJ1-2; possibly TRBD1 for D (6 bases). From germline, CDR1 is WNHNN and CDR2 SYGVQD (reference sequence). V lost 5 bases and J 7 bases, leaving 23 bases between the germline ends. This CDR3 comprises 16 residues. The DNA of the CDR3 is TGCGCCAGCAGTATAATTAGAGGCAGGGGAAAGGGTGGCTACACCTTC. Its protein product is CASSIIRGRGKGGYTF.

This rearrangement joins TRBV2 to TRBJ1-2; 10 bases align to TRBD1. This CDR3 region has 14 residues. Per the germline V gene, CDR1 is SNHLY and CDR2 is FYNNEI. J was trimmed by 6 bases and V by 1 base; bases with no gene match: 2. The CDR3, as DNA: TGTGCCAGCAGTGAAGGACAGGGGGCTCATGGCTACACCTTC. Translated, it gives CASSEGQGAHGYTF.

The chain carries TRBV5-1 and TRBJ1-5; TRBD1 is a possible D gene (5 bases). V gave up 0 bases and J gave up 7 bases, with 11 bases separating them. The CDR3 runs 14 residues. In germline, CDR1 is SGHRS, CDR2 YFSETQ. CDR3 nucleotide sequence: TGCGCCAGCAGCTTGGATGGGGGAGGCCAGCCCCAGCATTTT. It codes for CASSLDGGGQPQHF.

This clone was seen only once. The CDR3 loop is CASSVGGGGTDTQYF. The CDR3 DNA sequence: TGTGCCAGCAGTGTAGGGGGGGGCGGCACAGATACGCAGTATTTT. The V and J genes are TRBV2 and TRBJ2-3; a weak D match, TRBD2 (7 bases). The V end was cut by 4 bases, the J end by 1 base, with 12 bases between. There are 15 residues in the CDR3. Germline loops: CDR1 SNHLY, CDR2 FYNNEI.

The CDR3 loop reads CASTLGPGAQETQYF. CDR3 coding DNA: TGTGCCAGCACACTGGGACCGGGAGCTCAAGAGACCCAGTACTTC. V usage is TRBV5-4 and J usage is TRBJ2-5; tentatively, D is TRBD2 (6 bases). In germline, CDR1 is SGHNT, CDR2 YYREEE (reference sequence). The CDR3 length is 15 residues. Trimming removed 6 bases from V and 2 bases from J, with 17 bases in between.

The gene calls are TRBV9 and TRBJ2-1; perhaps TRBD2 as D (6 bases). CDR1 SGDLS and CDR2 YYNGEE come from the germline V gene. There are 16 residues in the CDR3. With 4 bases removed from V and 5 bases from J, the gap between germline ends came to 19 bases. Here the CDR3 reads CASSTDLGSIHNEQFF. The CDR3 nucleotides read TGTGCCAGCAGCACCGACCTCGGGAGTATCCACAATGAGCAGTTCTTC.

The rearrangement links TRBV29-1 to TRBJ2-5; D possibly corresponds to TRBD1 (5 bases). Germline CDR1 and CDR2: SQVTM and ANQGSEA. V was trimmed by 5 bases and J by 5 bases, leaving 15 bases between them. The CDR3 has 13 residues. Here the CDR3 reads CSVQIQGPETQYF. The CDR3 region has the DNA TGCAGCGTTCAAATTCAGGGTCCGGAGACCCAGTACTTC.

This chain links TRBV6-1 with TRBJ1-2, with D perhaps TRBD1 (6 bases). This CDR3 spans 16 amino acids. V dropped 4 bases and J dropped 5 bases, with 20 bases sitting between them. The V gene's germline CDR1 is MNHNS and CDR2 SASEGT. The CDR3 nucleotides are TGTGCCAGCAGTGTTGATCCGGTCGGAACAGGGTATGGCTACACCTTC. Protein sequence: CASSVDPVGTGYGYTF.

V usage is TRBV7-9 and J usage is TRBJ2-2; D unclear. Germline V CDR1 and CDR2: SEHNR, FQNEAQ (reference sequence). V shed 2 bases and J shed 8 bases, with 9 bases lying between them. CDR3 length: 13 residues. The CDR3 region is CASSLIGEGELFF. For the CDR3, the DNA is TGTGCCAGCAGCTTAATTGGAGAGGGGGAGCTGTTTTTT.

V is TRBV5-1 and J is TRBJ1-1; D call uncertain. The CDR3 extends over 13 amino acids. Germline V gene sequence: CDR1 SGHRS, CDR2 YFSETQ. Trimming took 4 bases from V and 1 from J, leaving 8 bases between them. The CDR3 sequence is CASSETSNTEAFF. The DNA for the CDR3 is TGCGCCAGCAGCGAGACATCGAACACTGAAGCTTTCTTT.

The genes are TRBV4-1 and TRBJ2-7; 10 positions agree with TRBD2. CDR3 length equals 19 residues. Germline assignment: CDR1 MGHRA and CDR2 YSYEKL. V was clipped by 3 bases and J by 6 bases; unmatched bases: 20. The CDR3 bases are TGCGCCAGCAGCCAGGGGGACAGGCTTCTAGCGGGGGTAATCGGCGAGCAGTACTTC. It codes for CASSQGDRLLAGVIGEQYF.

The V gene is TRBV5-4, the J gene TRBJ2-1; 8 bases match TRBD1. The trim removed 0 bases at V and 8 bases at J, leaving 4 bases unmatched. The CDR3 totals 14 residues. Germline V gives CDR1 SGHNT, CDR2 YYREEE (reference sequence). This CDR3 reads CASSLGVGQDEQFF. Written as DNA, the CDR3 is TGTGCCAGCAGCTTGGGAGTGGGACAGGATGAGCAGTTCTTC.

The chain uses TRBV18 and TRBJ2-2; TRBD2 aligns across 7 bases. Germline V lookup: CDR1 KGHSH, CDR2 LQKENI. The V and J ends lost 3 bases and 2 bases, in that order; junction bases with no gene match: 9. This CDR3 contains 17 residues. CDR3 loop: CASSPVGGSLNTGELFF. The CDR3 bases are TGTGCCAGCTCACCGGTCGGGGGGAGTTTAAACACCGGGGAGCTGTTTTTT.

The V gene is TRBV6-2 or TRBV6-3, the J gene TRBJ2-1; D not certain. In germline, CDR1 is MNHEY, CDR2 SVGEGT. The CDR3 covers 14 residues. The V end lost 3 bases, the J end lost 9 bases, and 15 bases lay between the germline ends. The CDR3 coding sequence is TGTGCCAGCAGTTATGTATCCGGGTTACCTGAGCAGTTCTTC. Amino acid sequence: CASSYVSGLPEQFF.

The chain is built from TRBV6-2 or TRBV6-3 and TRBJ2-1; 7 bases line up with TRBD2. V was pared by 5 bases and J by 3 bases, with 4 bases of the junction left unmatched. Germline V CDR1 and CDR2: MNHEY, SVGEGT. The CDR3 has 14 amino acids. CDR3 amino acids: CASSQSSGYNEQFF. The CDR3 region has the DNA TGTGCCAGCAGTCAGTCTAGCGGCTACAATGAGCAGTTCTTC.

The chain carries TRBV2 and TRBJ1-6; D is unclear. This CDR3 contains 15 residues. CDR1 and CDR2 from the germline V gene are SNHLY and FYNNEI. V was pared by 11 bases and J by 6 bases, with 20 bases between. CDR3 nucleotides: TGTGCCCTATGCCGTGACACAGCCGGTAATTCACCCCTCCACTTT. Amino acid sequence: CALCRDTAGNSPLHF.

V is TRBV7-9 and J is TRBJ2-5; D is possibly TRBD2 (6 bases). This CDR3 contains 13 residues. V lost 3 bases, J lost 4 bases, and 9 bases lay in between. CDR1 is SEHNR and CDR2 is FQNEAQ in the germline V gene (reference sequence). In nucleotides, the CDR3 is TGTGCCAGCAGCTTGTGGCGGGGAGAGACCCAGTACTTC. It encodes CASSLWRGETQYF.